The sequence of this TCR beta chain was determined in a study of CD8 T cells in ankylosing spondylitis. MiXCR was run by TCRdb on the 5' RACE reads, yielding one entry per CDR3 protein. The data hold about 130,000 distinct CDR3 sequences, with around 8.5% observed a single time. This clonotype was seen many times. This clonotype was obtained from a male donor with ankylosing spondylitis or in good health (not recorded which). The specimen sequenced was blood, either unsorted or a sorted T cell fraction (not recorded which).

The DNA of the CDR3 is TGCAGTGCTAGAGATAAGCAGGGAGGAAATCAGCCCCAGCATTTT. Translated: CSARDKQGGNQPQHF. The J gene is TRBJ1-5, the V gene TRBV20-1; D is perhaps TRBD1 (5 bases). V was cut by 0 bases and J by 4 bases, with 13 bases left in between. The CDR3 length is 15 residues. Germline CDR1 and CDR2: DFQATT and SNEGSKA (reference sequence).